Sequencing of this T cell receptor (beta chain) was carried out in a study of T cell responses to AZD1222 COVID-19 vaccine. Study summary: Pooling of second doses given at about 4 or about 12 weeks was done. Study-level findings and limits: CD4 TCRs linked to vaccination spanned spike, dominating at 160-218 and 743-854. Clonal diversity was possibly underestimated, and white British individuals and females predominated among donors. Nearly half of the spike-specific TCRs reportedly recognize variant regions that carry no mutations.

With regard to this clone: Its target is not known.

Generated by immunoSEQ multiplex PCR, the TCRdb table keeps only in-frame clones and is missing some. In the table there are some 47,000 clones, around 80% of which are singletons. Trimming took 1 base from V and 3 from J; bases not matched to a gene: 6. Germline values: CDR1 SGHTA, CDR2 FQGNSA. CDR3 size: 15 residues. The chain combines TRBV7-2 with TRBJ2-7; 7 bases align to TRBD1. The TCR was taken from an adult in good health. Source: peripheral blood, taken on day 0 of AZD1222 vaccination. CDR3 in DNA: TGTGCCAGCAGCTTAGTCGCGACAGGGATCTACGAGCAGTACTTC. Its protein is CASSLVATGIYEQYF.